The source of this TCR beta chain is a study of blood T cell repertoires in COVID-19. Across the study: The samples span acute and convalescent COVID-19 from the United States, Italy and Spain.

Here immunoSEQ multiplex PCR was the method, and the copy in TCRdb shows in-frame clones only, minus some. Here the sample spans about 75,000 clones, 85% to 90% being singletons. CDR1 LNHNV and CDR2 YYDKDF come from the germline V gene (reference sequence). This CDR3 comprises 16 residues. V lost 3 bases, J lost 0 bases, and 9 bases lay in between. Sequenced input: peripheral blood. The sequence came from a human donor in a cohort sampled during active COVID-19. The chain joins TRBV15 to TRBJ2-6; maybe TRBD2 (5 bases). The CDR3 sequence is CATSSILDSGANVLTF. The CDR3 DNA follows: TGTGCCACCAGCAGTATACTAGACTCTGGGGCCAACGTCCTGACTTTC. The entire variable domain, with the rest obtained from reference TRBV15 and TRBJ2-6, is as follows: DAMVIQNPRYQVTQFGKPVTLSCSQTLNHNVMYWYQQKSSQAPKLLFHYYDKDFNNEADTPDNFQSRRPNTSFCFLDIRSPGLGDTAMYLCATSSILDSGANVLTFGAGSRLTVL.